These 13 T cell receptor beta chains originate from one sample sequenced in a study of shared clonotypes between healthy human individuals. Generated by immunoSEQ multiplex PCR, the TCRdb table keeps only in-frame clones and is missing some. The profile shows 2 million to 2.5 million clones, approximately 95% of them singletons. Sequencing input: naive CD4+ T cells from PBMCs. Subset: CD45RA+ positively selected. Source of these receptors: a man younger than 30 in good health. Some clones in this sample may be carry-over from other donors' samples.

The CDR3 sequence: CASSKWREAETQYF. The CDR3 nucleotides read TGTGCCAGCAGCAAGTGGCGGGAGGCAGAGACCCAGTACTTC. The V call is TRBV7-6, the J call TRBJ2-5; TRBD2 matches 8 bases. Germline V lookup: CDR1 SGHVS, CDR2 FNYEAQ. CDR3 length: 14 residues. V was pared by 5 bases and J by 4 bases, with 6 bases of the junction left unmatched.

The V call is TRBV28, the J call TRBJ2-1; the match to TRBD2 covers 11 bases. The CDR3 is 15 amino acids. The ends lost 5 bases at V and 13 bases at J; junction bases unmatched: 13. Germline loops: CDR1 MDHEN, CDR2 SYDVKM. CDR3 sequence: CASSPTNSGRADQFF. DNA for the CDR3: TGTGCCAGCAGTCCCACGAATAGCGGGAGGGCCGATCAGTTCTTC.

This clone was seen a single time. The rearrangement links TRBV29-1 to TRBJ1-1; the match to TRBD1 covers 7 bases. The CDR3 is made up of 13 amino acids. The V and J ends lost 6 bases and 0 bases, in that order; junction bases with no gene match: 4. Looked up from germline, CDR1 is SQVTM and CDR2 is ANQGSEA. In DNA, the CDR3 is TGCAGCGTCACGACAGGGATGAACACTGAAGCTTTCTTT. It is translated as CSVTTGMNTEAFF.

This clone has only a few counts. The V gene is TRBV2, the J gene TRBJ1-1; 7 bases are shared with TRBD1. V lost 5 bases, J lost 4 bases, and 4 bases stayed unmatched. Germline lookup yields CDR1 SNHLY and CDR2 FYNNEI. This CDR3 is 13 amino acids long. The CDR3 protein is CASSPTGPTEAFF. CDR3 in DNA: TGTGCCAGCAGTCCGACAGGGCCCACTGAAGCTTTCTTT.

The chain carries TRBV19 and TRBJ1-2; possibly TRBD1 for D (5 bases). CDR3 length equals 13 residues. Germline CDR1 and CDR2: LNHDA and SQIVND (reference sequence). The germline V and J ends were trimmed by 1 base and 6 bases, with 9 bases remaining between them. CDR3 residues: CASSIGREDGYTF. The CDR3 coding sequence is TGTGCCAGTAGTATAGGCAGGGAAGATGGCTACACCTTC.

This chain links TRBV11-3 with TRBJ2-3; D is undetermined. Germline assignment: CDR1 SGHNT and CDR2 YENEEA. The V end was cut by 4 bases, the J end by 2 bases, with 10 bases between. The CDR3 has 14 amino acids. CDR3 sequence reads: CASSSKTVTDTQYF. The CDR3 region has the DNA TGTGCCAGCAGCTCGAAGACGGTCACAGATACGCAGTATTTT.

V is TRBV27 and J is TRBJ2-3, with TRBD2 identical over 9 bases. The ends lost 7 bases at V and 1 base at J; junction bases unmatched: 3. The CDR3 runs to 14 residues. Germline V gene sequence: CDR1 MNHEY, CDR2 SMNVEV (reference sequence). The CDR3 DNA sequence: TGTGCCAGCAAACCTAGCGGGGGCACAGATACGCAGTATTTT. Translating gives CASKPSGGTDTQYF.

The chain carries TRBV18 and TRBJ1-1; a weak D match, TRBD1 (6 bases). V was clipped by 2 bases and J by 3 bases, with 28 bases between them. CDR3 length: 20 residues. Germline CDR1 KGHSH, CDR2 LQKENI. Here the CDR3 reads CASSPLVGAIPPGEDTEAFF. CDR3 coding DNA: TGTGCCAGCTCACCATTAGTGGGGGCGATCCCCCCGGGGGAGGACACTGAAGCTTTCTTT.

The gene calls are TRBV2 and TRBJ1-5; 8 bases fit TRBD1. J gave up 7 bases and V 0 bases, and 5 bases lay outside the gene matches. This CDR3 spans 15 amino acids. In germline, CDR1 is SNHLY, CDR2 FYNNEI. CDR3 bases: TGTGCCAGCAGTGAAGCTACAGGGGGAGGGCAGCCCCAGCATTTT. Protein: CASSEATGGGQPQHF.

V usage is TRBV6-6 and J usage is TRBJ2-5; D is perhaps TRBD2 (5 bases). The CDR3 runs 15 residues. Germline CDR1 and CDR2: MNHNY and SVGAGI (reference sequence). Trimming shortened V by 5 bases and J by 5 bases, and 18 bases separated the two germline ends. The CDR3 loop reads CASSDRTVPQETQYF. The CDR3 DNA follows: TGTGCCAGCAGTGACCGGACTGTTCCGCAGGAGACCCAGTACTTC.

The V and J genes are TRBV6-5 and TRBJ1-3, with TRBD1 identical over 7 bases. The CDR3 runs 16 residues. Trimming took 0 bases from V and 4 from J; bases not matched to a gene: 6. The germline V gene has CDR1 MNHEY and CDR2 SVGAGI. The CDR3: CASSYSSDRRGNTIYF. The CDR3 DNA reads TGTGCCAGCAGTTACTCATCGGACAGGAGAGGAAACACCATATATTTT.

This CDR3 reads CASTKGGTGYNEQFF. The CDR3 bases are TGCGCCAGCACAAAGGGGGGGACAGGGTACAATGAGCAGTTCTTC. V and J are TRBV5-1 and TRBJ2-1, with 9 positions matching TRBD1. In germline, CDR1 is SGHRS, CDR2 YFSETQ. This CDR3 is 15 amino acids long. Trimming took 6 bases from V and 4 from J; bases not matched to a gene: 8. The complete variable domain, with remaining parts taken from reference TRBV5-1 and TRBJ2-1, reads KAGVTQTPRYLIKTRGQQVTLSCSPISGHRSVSWYQQTPGQGLQFLFEYFSETQRNKGNFPGRFSGRQFSNSRSEMNVSTLELGDSALYLCASTKGGTGYNEQFFGPGTRLTVL.

The chain joins TRBV5-5 to TRBJ2-2, with 9 bases identical to TRBD1. The CDR3 totals 16 residues. The V gene end was trimmed by 3 bases and the J gene end by 4 bases; junction bases not matched to a gene: 7. CDR1 and CDR2 (germline): SGHKS, YYEKEE (reference sequence). CDR3 DNA: TGTGCCAGCAGCTCGACAGGGGGAAGCCCCACCGGGGAGCTGTTTTTT. Its protein product is CASSSTGGSPTGELFF.